The 28 T cell receptor beta chains below all came from one sample that was sequenced in a study of shared clonotypes between healthy human individuals. The naive CD8 subset, CD45RO-negative cells positively selected for CCR7, excluded terminally differentiated effector memory CD45RA+ cells. Libraries were prepared by immunoSEQ multiplex PCR; TCRdb keeps only in-frame clonotypes and omits some of them. The sample contains about 2.1 million clones, about 94% of which appear only once. Sequenced: naive CD8+ T cells from PBMCs. The source of these receptors is a man between 18 and 35 years old in good health. Some clones in this sample may be carry-over from other donors' samples.

The chain couples TRBV27 to TRBJ2-7; D remains ambiguous. CDR3 length: 16 amino acids. Trimming cost V 5 bases and J 3 bases, with 20 bases left between them. Germline CDR1 is MNHEY and CDR2 is SMNVEV (reference sequence). The CDR3 nucleotides are TGTGCCAGCAGTCCCTCGGCAGGAGCCTTCTTCTACGAGCAGTACTTC. It is translated as CASSPSAGAFFYEQYF.

The V call is TRBV13, the J call TRBJ2-5; TRBD2 aligns across 7 bases. The CDR3 is 15 residues long. After removal of 5 bases from V and 2 bases from J, the junction contained 8 bases not matched to a gene. Germline CDR1 and CDR2: PRHDT and FYEKMQ (reference sequence). DNA of the CDR3: TGTGCCAGCAGCGGGGGGGACTATCCTCAAGAGACCCAGTACTTC. This codes for CASSGGDYPQETQYF. Full variable domain (rest looked up from reference TRBV13 and TRBJ2-5): AAGVIQSPRHLIKEKRETATLKCYPIPRHDTVYWYQQGPGQDPQFLISFYEKMQSDKGSIPDRFSAQQFSDYHSELNMSSLELGDSALYFCASSGGDYPQETQYFGPGTRLLVL.

The V call is TRBV30, the J call TRBJ1-2; D call uncertain. The CDR3 length is 12 residues. Germline CDR1 reads GTSNPN; CDR2 reads SVGIG (reference sequence). Trimming left V 3 bases short and J 2 bases short, with 7 bases between. CDR3: CAWSLQNYGYTF. DNA for the CDR3: TGTGCCTGGAGCCTACAAAACTATGGCTACACCTTC.

This sequence joins TRBV7-9 and TRBJ2-2; D is perhaps TRBD1 or TRBD2 (5 bases each). The CDR3 has 14 amino acids. Germline assignment: CDR1 SEHNR and CDR2 FQNEAQ (reference sequence). V gave up 1 base and J gave up 9 bases, with 12 bases separating them. Here the CDR3 DNA reads TGTGCCAGCAGCTTAGAAGTCCGGGGCAGGGAGCTGTTTTTT. Translated: CASSLEVRGRELFF. Looking up the rest from reference TRBV7-9 and TRBJ2-2 gives the full variable domain: DTGVSQNPRHKITKRGQNVTFRCDPISEHNRLYWYRQTLGQGPEFLTYFQNEAQLEKSRLLSDRFSAERPKGSFSTLEIQRTEQGDSAMYLCASSLEVRGRELFFGEGSRLTVL.

This sequence joins TRBV27 and TRBJ2-7; possibly TRBD2 for D (5 bases). CDR3 length: 13 residues. Trimming took off 7 bases at V and 2 bases at J, with 12 bases between the two ends. Germline CDR1 and CDR2: MNHEY and SMNVEV (reference sequence). The CDR3 DNA reads as TGTGCCAGCACCTACGGACTGACCTACGAGCAGTACTTC. Protein product: CASTYGLTYEQYF.

As for this clone: Other DNA sequences in this sample translate to the same CDR3. J is TRBJ2-7 and V is TRBV5-6; a possible D gene is TRBD2 (5 bases). The V end lost 4 bases, the J end lost 2 bases, and 7 bases lay between the germline ends. Germline assignment: CDR1 SGHDT and CDR2 YYEEEE. This CDR3 is built from 12 residues. The CDR3 reads CASSRGTYEQYF. CDR3 sequence (DNA): TGTGCCAGCAGCCGGGGTACCTACGAGCAGTACTTC. Variable domain in full (rest from reference TRBV5-6 and TRBJ2-7): DAGVTQSPTHLIKTRGQQVTLRCSPKSGHDTVSWYQQALGQGPQFIFQYYEEEERQRGNFPDRFSGHQFPNYSSELNVNALLLGDSALYLCASSRGTYEQYFGPGTRLTVT.

This clone came up once. This chain joins TRBV7-9 and TRBJ2-1; 8 bases are a match to TRBD2. Germline CDR1 and CDR2: SEHNR and FQNEAQ (reference sequence). The V segment lost 6 bases and the J segment 5 bases; nucleotides outside the gene matches: 6. CDR3 length: 14 amino acids. In DNA form, the CDR3 reads TGTGCCAGCAGTGGCGGGAGGATCGACAATGAGCAGTTCTTC. Translation gives CASSGGRIDNEQFF.

The chain couples TRBV6-1 to TRBJ2-1; tentative D call: TRBD1 (5 bases). In germline, CDR1 is MNHNS, CDR2 SASEGT. The CDR3 extends over 14 amino acids. V lost 11 bases to trimming and J lost 0 bases, with 14 bases between them. The DNA of the CDR3 is TGTGCCTCCAGGGTAAGGAGCTCCTACAATGAGCAGTTCTTC. Residues: CASRVRSSYNEQFF.

This rearrangement joins TRBV7-9 to TRBJ2-1; D may be TRBD1 or TRBD2 (6 bases each). V was cut by 3 bases and J by 1 base, with 22 bases left in between. Germline CDR1 and CDR2: SEHNR and FQNEAQ (reference sequence). The CDR3 is 19 amino acids. CDR3 DNA: TGTGCCAGCAGCTTCCCCACAGCGAGCGGAGGGGGGTCCTACAATGAGCAGTTCTTC. Translation: CASSFPTASGGGSYNEQFF.

The genes are TRBV27 and TRBJ2-1; 8 bases are a match to TRBD2. This CDR3 contains 15 residues. V was clipped by 2 bases and J by 7 bases; unmatched bases: 7. Germline loops: CDR1 MNHEY, CDR2 SMNVEV (reference sequence). The CDR3 region is CASSLMGTSSNEQFF. DNA for the CDR3: TGTGCCAGCAGTTTAATGGGGACTAGTTCAAATGAGCAGTTCTTC.

The CDR3 protein is CASKGTYYEQYF. In DNA form, the CDR3 reads TGTGCCAGCAAGGGGACATACTACGAGCAGTACTTC. This chain connects TRBV28 to TRBJ2-7; perhaps TRBD1 as D (6 bases). V gave up 7 bases and J gave up 3 bases, with 10 bases separating them. Germline V gene data show CDR1 as MDHEN and CDR2 as SYDVKM. This CDR3 has 12 residues.

The J gene is TRBJ2-7, the V gene TRBV27; 8 positions match TRBD1. The CDR3 has 15 residues. Looked up from germline, CDR1 is MNHEY and CDR2 is SMNVEV (reference sequence). The J segment lost 3 bases and the V segment lost 6 bases, leaving 10 bases of the junction unmatched. In DNA form, the CDR3 reads TGTGCCAGCAGATATGAGCAGGGGGCATACTACGAGCAGTACTTC. Protein sequence: CASRYEQGAYYEQYF.

The chain is built from TRBV9 and TRBJ2-1; the D is unclear. Germline V CDR1 and CDR2: SGDLS, YYNGEE. The CDR3 runs to 15 residues. V dropped 1 base and J dropped 6 bases, with 14 bases sitting between them. This CDR3 is CASSVQVVGPNEQFF. CDR3 nucleotides: TGTGCCAGCAGCGTACAGGTCGTAGGACCCAATGAGCAGTTCTTC.

Comments on this clone: This sample also contains other DNA sequences that code for the same CDR3. The rearrangement uses TRBV27 and TRBJ1-1; D remains ambiguous. Germline lookup yields CDR1 MNHEY and CDR2 SMNVEV (reference sequence). The CDR3 sequence is 12 residues long. V was pared by 4 bases and J by 5 bases, with 8 bases between. CDR3 sequence reads: CASSYGGTEAFF. CDR3 sequence (DNA): TGTGCCAGCAGTTATGGTGGAACTGAAGCTTTCTTT.

The chain combines TRBV18 with TRBJ2-3, with 8 positions matching TRBD2. Germline CDR1 reads KGHSH; CDR2 reads LQKENI. Losses at the gene ends were 4 bases for V and 3 bases for J; bases not matched to a gene: 9. The CDR3 totals 16 residues. CDR3 region: CASSLPAGLGTDTQYF. CDR3 nucleotide sequence: TGTGCCAGCTCACTTCCGGCGGGACTAGGTACAGATACGCAGTATTTT.

V and J are TRBV27 and TRBJ1-5; D is undetermined. The germline CDR1 and CDR2 sequences are MNHEY and SMNVEV (reference sequence). V gave up 5 bases and J gave up 3 bases, with 17 bases separating them. The length of the CDR3 is 16 residues. The CDR3 sequence is CASSQSLATLNQPQHF. CDR3 in DNA: TGTGCCAGCAGTCAGTCTCTCGCAACCCTCAATCAGCCCCAGCATTTT.

The rearrangement uses TRBV4-1 and TRBJ2-7, with D maybe TRBD2 (5 bases). V gave up 1 base and J gave up 5 bases, with 12 bases separating them. The CDR3 loop spans 14 amino acids. Germline V gene data show CDR1 as MGHRA and CDR2 as YSYEKL. CDR3 coding DNA: TGCGCCAGCAGCCAAGGTTGGGAGCTCGACGAGCAGTACTTC. Its protein product is CASSQGWELDEQYF.

The rearrangement links TRBV4-2 to TRBJ1-5; 7 nucleotides align to TRBD1. V was pared by 3 bases and J by 6 bases, with 8 bases of the junction left unmatched. The CDR3 extends over 15 amino acids. In germline, CDR1 is LGHNA, CDR2 YNFKEQ. The CDR3 loop is CASSQALSGGQPQHF. CDR3 nucleotides: TGTGCCAGCAGCCAGGCTTTGTCAGGGGGTCAGCCCCAGCATTTT.

The chain couples TRBV6-7 to TRBJ1-5; no firm D call. Being an ORF, TRBV6-7 has a function that is uncertain. The V end lost 2 bases, the J end lost 6 bases, and 8 bases lay between the germline ends. This CDR3 region has 13 residues. For the CDR3, the DNA is TGTGCCAGCAGTTACCCGGTGGGTCAGCCCCAGCATTTT. Its protein product is CASSYPVGQPQHF.

This chain links TRBV27 with TRBJ2-3; D is ambiguous. Germline lookup yields CDR1 MNHEY and CDR2 SMNVEV (reference sequence). The V end lost 2 bases, the J end lost 3 bases, and 9 bases lay between the germline ends. The CDR3 sequence is 14 residues long. DNA of the CDR3: TGTGCCAGCAGTTTAGAAGGGTATACAGATACGCAGTATTTT. This gives the protein CASSLEGYTDTQYF.

About this clone itself: Other DNA sequences within the sample encode an identical CDR3. This chain joins TRBV10-1 and TRBJ2-1; 10 bases map to TRBD2. Trimming at V came to 3 bases and at J to 7 bases, leaving 6 bases not matched to a gene. The CDR3 is made up of 15 amino acids. In germline, CDR1 is WNHNN, CDR2 SYGVQD (reference sequence). CDR3 DNA: TGCGCCAGCAGTGAAGGGCTAGCGGGAGCTAATGAGCAGTTCTTC. Encoded protein: CASSEGLAGANEQFF.

About this clone: Other DNA sequences in this sample translate to the same CDR3. V is TRBV27 and J is TRBJ2-2; TRBD2 agrees at 12 bases. The germline gives CDR1 MNHEY, CDR2 SMNVEV (reference sequence). The CDR3 totals 17 residues. Trimming cost V 2 bases and J 4 bases; bases outside gene matches: 5. The CDR3 region is CASSLRGLAGPTGELFF. CDR3 coding DNA: TGTGCCAGCAGTTTACGCGGACTAGCGGGGCCCACCGGGGAGCTGTTTTTT.

V gene TRBV9 combines with J gene TRBJ2-1; 11 bases line up with TRBD2. Germline V CDR1 and CDR2: SGDLS, YYNGEE. The junction had 12 bases not matched to a gene; V was cut back by 3 bases and J by 4 bases. The CDR3 is made up of 18 amino acids. CDR3: CASSDNPSGRFHYNEQFF. In DNA form, the CDR3 reads TGTGCCAGCAGCGACAACCCTAGCGGGAGGTTTCATTACAATGAGCAGTTCTTC.

This clone was observed once. The CDR3 bases are TGTGCCAGCAGCCAAGACCGGACAGGGTCAGATACGCAGTATTTT. It is translated as CASSQDRTGSDTQYF. The gene calls are TRBV4-2 and TRBJ2-3; 8 bases are a match to TRBD1. V gave up 0 bases and J gave up 4 bases; unmatched junction bases: 3. This CDR3 has 15 amino acids. The germline gives CDR1 LGHNA, CDR2 YNFKEQ.

Concerning this clone: Other nucleotide sequences from this sample produce the same CDR3. CDR3 sequence reads: CASSLTTGELFF. CDR3 coding DNA: TGTGCCAGCAGCCTGACCACCGGGGAGCTGTTTTTT. The gene calls are TRBV5-8 and TRBJ2-2; D uncertain. Germline V gives CDR1 SGHTS, CDR2 YDEGEE. V dropped 4 bases and J dropped 4 bases, with 5 bases sitting between them. The CDR3 consists of 12 residues.

In this sample, this clone turned up once. The gene calls are TRBV6-5 and TRBJ2-1, with D possibly being TRBD2 (5 bases). Germline CDR1 is MNHEY and CDR2 is SVGAGI. Trimming took off 6 bases at V and 7 bases at J, with 13 bases between the two ends. The CDR3 loop spans 13 amino acids. The CDR3 spells CASSKLGGNEQFF. CDR3 coding DNA: TGTGCCAGCAGCAAACTAGGTGGGAATGAGCAGTTCTTC.

This chain uses TRBV11-2 with TRBJ2-7, with D maybe TRBD2 (6 bases). Germline V CDR1 and CDR2: SGHAT, FQNNGV. CDR3 length: 14 residues. Trimming took 5 bases from V and 4 from J, leaving 15 bases between them. The CDR3 sequence is CASSAGGILYEQYF. Here the CDR3 DNA reads TGTGCCAGCAGCGCTGGGGGGATTTTATACGAGCAGTACTTC.

This chain connects TRBV11-2 to TRBJ2-7; D unresolved. Germline V gene lookup returns CDR1 SGHAT and CDR2 FQNNGV. V dropped 1 base and J dropped 2 bases, with 12 bases sitting between them. The CDR3 runs to 15 residues. The DNA of the CDR3 is TGTGCCAGCAGCTTAGTGTATGGGAAGCCCTACGAGCAGTACTTC. The encoded protein is CASSLVYGKPYEQYF.